A selection of T cell receptor beta chains follows, all from one sample in a study of blood T cell repertoires in COVID-19. Assay: immunoSEQ multiplex PCR; the TCRdb copy retains only in-frame clones and omits some. The sample comprises about 110,000 clones, approximately 82% of which are singletons, and about 3.8% rests with the top ten. Sequencing input: peripheral blood. These receptors were obtained from an elderly woman with acute or convalescent COVID-19. Both conserved end residues are part of each CDR3. D genes are given only for firm matches. Size is omitted from some rows. Given values are once, few, many or a class for expanded clones.

d_gene	abundance	j_gene	v_gene	CDR3aa	CDR3nt
-	-	TRBJ2-2	TRBV7-8	CATHVSNTGELFF	TGTGCCACACACGTTTCCAACACCGGGGAGCTGTTTTTT
-	-	TRBJ2-5	TRBV14	CASSQVSGETQYF	TGTGCCAGCAGCCAAGTATCAGGGGAGACCCAGTACTTC
TRBD2	-	TRBJ2-5	TRBV7-2	CASSSSGASSETQYF	TGTGCCAGCAGCTCTAGCGGGGCATCTTCAGAGACCCAGTACTTC
TRBD1	-	TRBJ1-2	TRBV3-1/TRBV3-2	CASSRWTGEGYTF	TGTGCCAGCAGCCGTTGGACAGGGGAGGGCTACACCTTC
-	few	TRBJ1-4	TRBV3-1/TRBV3-2	CASSPLRRSDEKLFF	TGTGCCAGCAGCCCTCTTCGGCGGTCGGATGAAAAACTGTTTTTT
-	-	TRBJ2-1	TRBV9	CASSVVGGGATEQFF	TGTGCCAGCAGCGTAGTGGGAGGGGGGGCCACTGAGCAGTTCTTC
TRBD1	few	TRBJ1-1	TRBV10-2	CASSANRGATEAFF	TGCGCCAGCAGTGCCAACAGGGGAGCCACTGAAGCTTTCTTT
-	-	TRBJ2-1	TRBV27	CASGGDQLVWFF	TGTGCCAGCGGAGGGGACCAACTGGTGTGGTTCTTC
-	-	TRBJ1-2	TRBV28	CASSSGGAGYGYTF	TGTGCCAGCAGTTCGGGGGGGGCGGGCTATGGCTACACCTTC
-	-	TRBJ2-7	TRBV19	CASSIGAGSRVYEQYF	TGTGCCAGTAGTATAGGGGCGGGGAGCCGAGTCTACGAGCAGTACTTC
-	-	TRBJ2-2	TRBV3-1/TRBV3-2	CASSQWMAGASTGELFF	TGTGCCAGCAGCCAGTGGATGGCAGGGGCGAGCACCGGGGAGCTGTTTTTT
-	-	TRBJ2-3	TRBV6-1	CASSDSREGTDTQYF	TGTGCCAGCAGTGATTCCCGCGAGGGCACAGATACGCAGTATTTT
TRBD1	-	TRBJ2-7	TRBV6-5	CASSYYWTGTYEQYF	TGTGCCAGCAGTTACTATTGGACAGGAACCTACGAGCAGTACTTC
TRBD1	few	TRBJ1-4	TRBV6-2/TRBV6-3	CASSTGTAAEKLFF	TGTGCCAGCAGTACCGGGACAGCGGCCGAAAAACTGTTTTTT
-	-	TRBJ1-4	TRBV5-8	CASSLQGLLNEKLFF	TGTGCCAGCAGCCTTCAGGGGCTTCTTAATGAAAAACTGTTTTTT
-	-	TRBJ2-7	TRBV29-1	CSVESGFSGTYEQYF	TGCAGCGTTGAGTCAGGGTTTAGCGGTACTTACGAGCAGTACTTC
-	-	TRBJ1-1	TRBV7-9	CASSVQGLEAFF	TGTGCCAGCAGCGTCCAGGGTCTTGAAGCTTTCTTT
-	-	TRBJ1-1	TRBV11-2	CASSFSESNTEAFF	TGTGCCAGCAGCTTTTCGGAGTCGAACACTGAAGCTTTCTTT
-	-	TRBJ1-2	TRBV29-1	CSVAPGNYGYTF	TGCAGCGTTGCCCCCGGGAACTATGGCTACACCTTC
-	-	TRBJ1-5	TRBV10-3	CAIRPGHNSNQPQHF	TGTGCCATCAGGCCAGGACATAATAGCAATCAGCCCCAGCATTTT
-	-	TRBJ2-7	TRBV19	CASSIDRSLSYEQYF	TGTGCCAGTAGTATCGACAGGAGTCTATCCTACGAGCAGTACTTC
-	few	TRBJ2-5	TRBV25-1	CASSDLLADSQETQYF	TGTGCCAGCAGTGACCTTCTAGCGGACAGCCAAGAGACCCAGTACTTC
-	-	TRBJ1-2	TRBV7-9	CASSKTDYGYTF	TGTGCCAGCAGCAAGACAGACTATGGCTACACCTTC
-	-	TRBJ1-2	TRBV7-2	CASSPSTGGIGYTF	TGTGCCAGCAGCCCTTCTACGGGAGGGATTGGCTACACCTTC
-	-	TRBJ1-6	TRBV2	CASRSPPQTAYNSPLHF	TGTGCCAGCAGGTCCCCCCCGCAGACAGCTTATAATTCACCCCTCCACTTT
-	-	TRBJ1-3	TRBV15	CATSVGEDTIYF	TGTGCCACCAGTGTAGGCGAGGACACCATATATTTT
-	-	TRBJ2-7	TRBV6-2/TRBV6-3	CASSYPGHLAWEQYF	TGTGCCAGCAGTTACCCGGGACACCTCGCCTGGGAGCAGTACTTC
-	-	TRBJ1-1	TRBV18	CASSEDMNTEAFF	TGTGCCAGCTCTGAAGACATGAACACTGAAGCTTTCTTT
TRBD2	-	TRBJ2-5	TRBV6-5	CASSLLAGTETQYF	TGTGCCAGCAGTTTACTAGCGGGAACCGAGACCCAGTACTTC
TRBD1	few	TRBJ1-2	TRBV19	CASSPRDSYYGYTF	TGTGCCAGTAGTCCAAGGGACAGCTACTATGGCTACACCTTC
TRBD2	-	TRBJ2-7	TRBV28	CASTKTSGASYEQYF	TGTGCCAGCACCAAGACTAGCGGAGCCTCCTACGAGCAGTACTTC
-	-	TRBJ2-3	TRBV5-4	CASSFETLGRDTQYF	TGTGCCAGCAGCTTTGAAACTTTGGGGCGGGATACGCAGTATTTT
-	-	TRBJ2-2	TRBV30	CAWSTGLTNTGELFF	TGTGCCTGGAGTACGGGACTTACGAACACCGGGGAGCTGTTTTTT
TRBD1	-	TRBJ1-2	TRBV10-3	CAIRRQGRENGYTF	TGTGCCATCAGACGACAGGGAAGAGAGAATGGCTACACCTTC
-	-	TRBJ1-2	TRBV3-1/TRBV3-2	CASSQDSDGYTF	TGTGCCAGCAGCCAAGACAGTGATGGCTACACCTTC
-	-	TRBJ2-5	TRBV11-2	CASSPFPQETQYF	TGTGCCAGCAGCCCATTTCCCCAAGAGACCCAGTACTTC
TRBD1	-	TRBJ1-1	TRBV4-3	CASSDRDMNTEAFF	TGCGCCAGCAGCGACAGGGATATGAACACTGAAGCTTTCTTT
-	once	TRBJ1-4	TRBV27	CASSSQYGGAGEKLFF	TGTGCCAGCAGTTCCCAATACGGTGGGGCCGGTGAAAAACTGTTTTTT
-	-	TRBJ1-2	TRBV24-1	CATSDPPLAGYGYTF	TGTGCCACCAGTGATCCGCCACTCGCTGGCTATGGCTACACCTTC
-	-	TRBJ1-4	TRBV3-1/TRBV3-2	CASSQGQATYEKLFF	TGTGCCAGCAGCCAAGGACAGGCAACTTATGAAAAACTGTTTTTT
-	-	TRBJ2-3	TRBV19	CASSDRWLTDTQYF	TGTGCCAGTAGTGACAGATGGTTGACAGATACGCAGTATTTT
-	few	TRBJ1-6	TRBV12-3/TRBV12-4	CASSVGPSPLHF	TGTGCCAGCAGTGTCGGTCCCTCACCCCTCCACTTT
TRBD1	-	TRBJ2-5	TRBV5-4	CASSHRQGPQETQYF	TGTGCCAGCAGCCATCGACAGGGTCCCCAAGAGACCCAGTACTTC
-	-	TRBJ2-2	TRBV12-3/TRBV12-4	CASRQEDTGELFF	TGTGCCAGCCGCCAGGAGGACACCGGGGAGCTGTTTTTT
-	many	TRBJ2-7	TRBV19	CASRGLSYEQYF	TGTGCCAGTAGGGGACTGTCTTACGAGCAGTACTTC
TRBD2	-	TRBJ2-1	TRBV5-4	CASSLAAGGPGNEQFF	TGTGCCAGCAGCTTGGCTGCGGGAGGGCCCGGCAATGAGCAGTTCTTC
TRBD1	-	TRBJ1-2	TRBV5-4	CASSIQGVGGYTF	TGTGCCAGCAGCATACAGGGGGTCGGAGGCTACACCTTC
TRBD1	-	TRBJ2-1	TRBV7-6	CASSLGGQGIYNEQFF	TGTGCCAGCAGCTTAGGGGGACAGGGGATCTACAATGAGCAGTTCTTC
-	-	TRBJ1-2	TRBV6-5	CASRLGSYGYTF	TGTGCCAGCAGGTTGGGCAGCTATGGCTACACCTTC